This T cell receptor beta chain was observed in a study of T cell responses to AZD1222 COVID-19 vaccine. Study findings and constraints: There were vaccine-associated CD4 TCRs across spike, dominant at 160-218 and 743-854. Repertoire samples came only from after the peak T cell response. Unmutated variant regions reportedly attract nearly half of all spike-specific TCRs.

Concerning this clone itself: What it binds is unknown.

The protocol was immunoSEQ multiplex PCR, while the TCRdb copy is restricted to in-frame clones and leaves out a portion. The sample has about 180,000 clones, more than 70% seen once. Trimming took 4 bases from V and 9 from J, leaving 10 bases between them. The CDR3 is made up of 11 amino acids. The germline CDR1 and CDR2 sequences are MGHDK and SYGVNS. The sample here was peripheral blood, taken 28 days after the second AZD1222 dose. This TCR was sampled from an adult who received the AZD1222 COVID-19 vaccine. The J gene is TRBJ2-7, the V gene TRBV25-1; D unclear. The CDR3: CASSGLAGQYF. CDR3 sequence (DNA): TGTGCCAGCAGTGGCCTTGCAGGGCAGTACTTC.